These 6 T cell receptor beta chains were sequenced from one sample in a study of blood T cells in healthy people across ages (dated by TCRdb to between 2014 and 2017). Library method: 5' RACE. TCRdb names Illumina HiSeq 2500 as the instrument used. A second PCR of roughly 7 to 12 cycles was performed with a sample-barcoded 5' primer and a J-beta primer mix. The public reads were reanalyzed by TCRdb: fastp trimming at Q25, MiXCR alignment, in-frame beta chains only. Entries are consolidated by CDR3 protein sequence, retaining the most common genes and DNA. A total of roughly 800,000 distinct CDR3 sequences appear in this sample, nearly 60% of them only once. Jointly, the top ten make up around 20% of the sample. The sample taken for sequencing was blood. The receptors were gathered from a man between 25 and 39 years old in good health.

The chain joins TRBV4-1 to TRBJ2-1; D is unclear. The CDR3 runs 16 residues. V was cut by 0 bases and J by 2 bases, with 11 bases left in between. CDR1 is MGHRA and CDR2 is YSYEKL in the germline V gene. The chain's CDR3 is CASSQDPGSAYNEQFF. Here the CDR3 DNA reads TGCGCCAGCAGCCAAGATCCAGGTTCGGCCTACAATGAGCAGTTCTTC.

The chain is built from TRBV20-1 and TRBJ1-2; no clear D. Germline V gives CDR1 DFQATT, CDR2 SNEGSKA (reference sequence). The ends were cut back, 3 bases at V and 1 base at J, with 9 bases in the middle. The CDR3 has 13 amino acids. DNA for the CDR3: TGCAGTGCTAGGCCGACGGATAACTATGGCTACACCTTC. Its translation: CSARPTDNYGYTF.

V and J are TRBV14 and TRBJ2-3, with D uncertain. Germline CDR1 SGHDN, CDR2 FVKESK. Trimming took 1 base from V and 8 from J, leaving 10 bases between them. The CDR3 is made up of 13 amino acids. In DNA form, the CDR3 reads TGTGCCAGCAGCCAAGTTATTGGCCTTACGCAGTATTTT. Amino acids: CASSQVIGLTQYF.

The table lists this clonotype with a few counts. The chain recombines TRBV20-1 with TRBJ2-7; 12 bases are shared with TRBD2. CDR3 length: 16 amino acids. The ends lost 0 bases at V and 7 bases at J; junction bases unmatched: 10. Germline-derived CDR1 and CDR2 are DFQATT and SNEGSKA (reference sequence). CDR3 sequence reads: CSARDLPGLAGNEQYF. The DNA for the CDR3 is TGCAGTGCTAGAGATCTCCCGGGACTAGCGGGCAATGAGCAGTACTTC.

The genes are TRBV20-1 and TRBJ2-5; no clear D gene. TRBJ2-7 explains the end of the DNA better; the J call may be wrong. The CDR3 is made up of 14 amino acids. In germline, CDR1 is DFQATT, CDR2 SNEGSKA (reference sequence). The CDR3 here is CSARDLAKLYEQYF. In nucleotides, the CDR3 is TGCAGTGCTAGAGATCTCGCAAAACTCTACGAGCAGTACTTC.

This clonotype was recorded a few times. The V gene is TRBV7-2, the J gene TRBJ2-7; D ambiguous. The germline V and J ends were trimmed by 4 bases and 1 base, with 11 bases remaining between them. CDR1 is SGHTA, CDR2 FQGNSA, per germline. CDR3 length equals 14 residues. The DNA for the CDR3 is TGTGCCAGCAGCTCAATCAGCCTTTCCTACGAGCAGTACTTC. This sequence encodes CASSSISLSYEQYF. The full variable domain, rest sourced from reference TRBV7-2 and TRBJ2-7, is GAGVSQSPSNKVTEKGKDVELRCDPISGHTALYWYRQSLGQGLEFLIYFQGNSAPDKSGLPSDRFSAERTGGSVSTLTIQRTQQEDSAVYLCASSSISLSYEQYFGPGTRLTVT.